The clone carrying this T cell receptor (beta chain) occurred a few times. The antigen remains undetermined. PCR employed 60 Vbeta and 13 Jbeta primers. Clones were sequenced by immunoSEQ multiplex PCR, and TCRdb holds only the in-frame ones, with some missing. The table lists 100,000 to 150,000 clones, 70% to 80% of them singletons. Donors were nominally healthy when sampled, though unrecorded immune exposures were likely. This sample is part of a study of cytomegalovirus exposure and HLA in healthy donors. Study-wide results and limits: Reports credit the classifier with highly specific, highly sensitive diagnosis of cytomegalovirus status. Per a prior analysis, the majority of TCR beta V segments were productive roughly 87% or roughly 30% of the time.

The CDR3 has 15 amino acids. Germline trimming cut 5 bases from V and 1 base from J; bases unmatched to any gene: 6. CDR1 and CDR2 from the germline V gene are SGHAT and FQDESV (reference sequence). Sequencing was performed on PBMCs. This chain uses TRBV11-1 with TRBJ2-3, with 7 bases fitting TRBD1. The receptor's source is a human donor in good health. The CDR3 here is CASSQTGWGTDTQYF. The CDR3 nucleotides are TGTGCCAGCAGCCAGACAGGGTGGGGCACAGATACGCAGTATTTT.